These 26 T cell receptor beta chains share one sample of origin, sequenced in a study of blood T cells in healthy people across ages. A J-beta primer mix and a sample-barcoded 5' primer were used in a second PCR of about 6 to 12 cycles. Via MiXCR, TCRdb re-called the 5' RACE reads, giving one row per CDR3 protein. The sample shows fewer than 700,000 distinct CDR3 sequences, around two fifths of them seen only once. The sample taken for sequencing was blood. These receptors all come from an elderly man in good health.

This clonotype was seen a few times. V usage is TRBV28 and J usage is TRBJ1-5, with unresolved D. The CDR3 is 15 residues long. The germline V gene encodes CDR1 MDHEN and CDR2 SYDVKM. The ends were cut back, 8 bases at V and 0 bases at J, with 14 bases in the middle. In DNA, the CDR3 is TGTGCCAGCTGGGGATCGGGGTATAGCAATCAGCCCCAGCATTTT. This translates into CASWGSGYSNQPQHF.

A note on this clonotype: A much larger clonotype is one base distant, so this may be a read error. This sequence joins TRBV12-3 or TRBV12-4 and TRBJ2-1; D remains unclear. The CDR3 runs 12 residues. V was trimmed by 6 bases and J by 5 bases, leaving 8 bases between them. CDR3 amino acids: CASSPIDNEQFF. CDR3 in DNA: TGTGCCAGCAGCCCAATCGACAATGAGCAGTTCTTC.

The chain couples TRBV7-2 to TRBJ2-7; D is possibly TRBD1 or TRBD2 (6 bases each). CDR1 and CDR2 (germline): SGHTA, FQGNSA. The CDR3 has 13 residues. The V end lost 4 bases, the J end lost 4 bases, and 11 bases lay between the germline ends. CDR3 in DNA: TGTGCCAGCAGCTCTAGGGGGGCATACGAGCAGTACTTC. This encodes CASSSRGAYEQYF. The variable domain in full, completed from reference TRBV7-2 and TRBJ2-7, reads GAGVSQSPSNKVTEKGKDVELRCDPISGHTALYWYRQSLGQGLEFLIYFQGNSAPDKSGLPSDRFSAERTGGSVSTLTIQRTQQEDSAVYLCASSSRGAYEQYFGPGTRLTVT.

V is TRBV2 and J is TRBJ2-3; the D gene is possibly TRBD2 (5 bases). V was cut by 1 base and J by 5 bases, with 7 bases left in between. Germline lookup yields CDR1 SNHLY and CDR2 FYNNEI. There are 13 residues in the CDR3. CDR3 residues: CASSEEAGDTQYF. CDR3 DNA: TGTGCCAGCAGTGAAGAGGCGGGAGATACGCAGTATTTT.

This clonotype was detected only a few times. V gene TRBV12-3 or TRBV12-4 combines with J gene TRBJ2-5, with TRBD2 identical over 7 bases. The junction had 7 bases not matched to a gene; V was cut back by 5 bases and J by 1 base. This CDR3 region has 15 residues. CDR3 sequence: CASSTTGGSQETQYF. The CDR3 DNA is TGTGCCAGCAGTACAACCGGGGGGAGCCAAGAGACCCAGTACTTC.

This rearrangement joins TRBV6-2 or TRBV6-3 to TRBJ2-3, with D uncertain. Germline V CDR1 and CDR2: MNHEY, SVGEGT. The CDR3 length is 14 residues. The ends were cut back, 0 bases at V and 5 bases at J, with 9 bases in the middle. CDR3 residues: CASSYSGPGDTQYF. Written as DNA, the CDR3 is TGTGCCAGCAGTTACTCGGGCCCAGGAGATACGCAGTATTTT.

The chain carries TRBV11-1 and TRBJ2-5; 14 bases agree with TRBD2. The V and J ends lost 3 bases and 11 bases, in that order; junction bases with no gene match: 8. The CDR3 sequence is 15 residues long. Germline V CDR1 and CDR2: SGHAT, FQDESV (reference sequence). CDR3 sequence reads: CASSFGTSGSHKQYF. The CDR3 DNA is TGTGCCAGCAGCTTCGGGACTAGCGGGAGTCACAAACAGTACTTC.

V gene TRBV7-2 combines with J gene TRBJ2-5; no clear D gene. The CDR3 length is 14 residues. Germline V gene data show CDR1 as SGHTA and CDR2 as FQGNSA. V was trimmed by 5 bases and J by 0 bases, leaving 10 bases between them. The CDR3: CASSLQRNQETQYF. DNA of the CDR3: TGTGCCAGCAGCCTCCAACGGAACCAAGAGACCCAGTACTTC.

The table lists this clonotype with many counts. V usage is TRBV7-2 and J usage is TRBJ2-3; maybe TRBD2 (7 bases). The germline gives CDR1 SGHTA, CDR2 FQGNSA. CDR3 size: 16 residues. V was cut by 2 bases and J by 5 bases, with 17 bases left in between. The CDR3 nucleotides are TGTGCCAGCAGCTTATGGGTGGGGGGGCCCGGAGATACGCAGTATTTT. Residues: CASSLWVGGPGDTQYF.

This clonotype was seen at least ten times. This chain uses TRBV6-5 with TRBJ1-1, with 7 bases fitting TRBD1. Germline CDR1 MNHEY, CDR2 SVGAGI. CDR3 length: 13 residues. Trimming took 6 bases from V and 4 from J; bases not matched to a gene: 5. This CDR3 is CASSRDRATEAFF. CDR3 sequence (DNA): TGTGCCAGCAGCAGAGACAGGGCCACTGAAGCTTTCTTT.

The sample holds a few counts of this clonotype. CDR3 protein: CATSDWGTDTQYF. CDR3 nucleotide sequence: TGTGCCACCAGTGACTGGGGCACAGATACGCAGTATTTT. The V and J genes are TRBV24-1 and TRBJ2-3, with D unresolved. The V gene lost 4 bases and the J gene lost 1 base, with 5 bases spanning the gap. Germline V gene sequence: CDR1 KGHDR, CDR2 SFDVKD. The CDR3 runs to 13 residues.

The chain employs TRBV5-1 and TRBJ2-5, with 8 bases identical to TRBD2. The V gene's germline CDR1 is SGHRS and CDR2 YFSETQ. Trimming cost V 4 bases and J 7 bases; bases outside gene matches: 9. The CDR3 extends over 14 amino acids. The CDR3 region has the DNA TGCGCCAGCAGCCTCGGGGGGGCCGATGGGACCCAGTACTTC. Its protein is CASSLGGADGTQYF.

The J gene is TRBJ1-2, the V gene TRBV4-1, with TRBD1 identical over 7 bases. Germline trimming cut 1 base from V and 2 bases from J; bases unmatched to any gene: 4. The CDR3 covers 15 residues. Germline V gene lookup returns CDR1 MGHRA and CDR2 YSYEKL. The CDR3 here is CASSQAAGQNYGYTF. CDR3 bases: TGCGCCAGCAGCCAAGCCGCGGGACAGAACTATGGCTACACCTTC.

This clonotype showed up many times. This chain joins TRBV28 and TRBJ1-4; weak D call: TRBD1 (6 bases). CDR3 size: 14 residues. Trimming pared 5 bases from V and 7 bases from J, leaving 14 bases between. Germline-derived CDR1 and CDR2 are MDHEN and SYDVKM. CDR3 bases: TGTGCCAGCAGTGGGGGCGGCTGGGGTGAAAAACTGTTTTTT. Translated: CASSGGGWGEKLFF.

This clonotype has only a few counts. The chain employs TRBV2 and TRBJ2-6, with no clear D. Germline V gene data show CDR1 as SNHLY and CDR2 as FYNNEI. V was trimmed by 2 bases and J by 1 base, leaving 6 bases between them. This CDR3 is built from 15 residues. The CDR3 spells CASSELASGANVLTF. CDR3 coding DNA: TGTGCCAGCAGTGAATTGGCTTCTGGGGCCAACGTCCTGACTTTC.

In this sample, this clonotype turned up a few times. The genes are TRBV12-3 or TRBV12-4 and TRBJ2-1; the D gene is possibly TRBD1 (6 bases). V dropped 3 bases and J dropped 8 bases, with 14 bases sitting between them. This CDR3 is 14 amino acids long. The CDR3 protein is CASSFPRGGDEQFF. The CDR3 bases are TGTGCCAGCAGTTTCCCCAGGGGTGGCGATGAGCAGTTCTTC.

The V call is TRBV7-2, the J call TRBJ2-1, with D unresolved. Germline CDR1 SGHTA, CDR2 FQGNSA. The CDR3 extends over 13 amino acids. With 1 base removed from V and 6 bases from J, the gap between germline ends came to 7 bases. CDR3 nucleotides: TGTGCCAGCAGCTTAGAACAGAGCAATGAGCAGTTCTTC. Protein product: CASSLEQSNEQFF.

V usage is TRBV11-1 and J usage is TRBJ2-1; 14 bases map to TRBD2. There are 16 residues in the CDR3. Trimming at V came to 5 bases and at J to 10 bases, leaving 10 bases not matched to a gene. Germline CDR1 reads SGHAT; CDR2 reads FQDESV (reference sequence). CDR3 nucleotide sequence: TGTGCCAGCAGCCCCAAGGGGACTAGCGGGAGAAGGGAGCAGTTCTTC. Translating gives CASSPKGTSGRREQFF.

This chain connects TRBV4-2 to TRBJ2-4, with no clear D. This CDR3 has 15 residues. The V gene's germline CDR1 is LGHNA and CDR2 YNFKEQ. The V end was cut by 0 bases, the J end by 7 bases, with 13 bases between. In DNA, the CDR3 is TGTGCCAGCAGCCAAGATGTGGCGGTACGGAACATTCAGTACTTC. This gives the protein CASSQDVAVRNIQYF.

The CDR3 loop reads CSASLTGTSVNEQFF. The CDR3 DNA reads as TGCAGTGCTAGCTTGACCGGGACTAGCGTCAATGAGCAGTTCTTC. V and J are TRBV20-1 and TRBJ2-1, with 10 bases that match TRBD2. The J segment lost 6 bases and the V segment lost 3 bases, leaving 8 bases of the junction unmatched. The germline gives CDR1 DFQATT, CDR2 SNEGSKA (reference sequence). The CDR3 loop spans 15 amino acids.

This clonotype was counted only a few times. This sequence joins TRBV6-2 or TRBV6-3 and TRBJ2-7; D is possibly TRBD1 (6 bases). The germline V gene has CDR1 MNHEY and CDR2 SVGEGT. With 7 bases removed from V and 1 base from J, the gap between germline ends came to 23 bases. CDR3 length: 17 amino acids. The CDR3 spells CASTNTFTGTFSYEQYF. CDR3 nucleotides: TGTGCCAGCACCAACACATTTACCGGGACATTTTCCTACGAGCAGTACTTC.

The V gene is TRBV20-1, the J gene TRBJ2-5; unclear D gene. This CDR3 has 18 amino acids. The germline V gene encodes CDR1 DFQATT and CDR2 SNEGSKA (reference sequence). V dropped 0 bases and J dropped 2 bases, with 22 bases sitting between them. The CDR3 loop reads CSARERAGRSYLQETQYF. For the CDR3, the DNA is TGCAGTGCTAGAGAAAGAGCCGGTCGCTCCTACCTACAAGAGACCCAGTACTTC.

This clonotype was observed a handful of times. The chain is built from TRBV7-2 and TRBJ2-1; 8 bases fit TRBD2. The length of the CDR3 is 15 residues. The germline gives CDR1 SGHTA, CDR2 FQGNSA. V lost 8 bases, J lost 9 bases, and 15 bases stayed unmatched. CDR3 sequence: CASARGTSKLGEQFF. The CDR3 DNA sequence: TGTGCCAGCGCGAGGGGGACTAGTAAACTGGGTGAGCAGTTCTTC.

The sample holds a few counts of this clonotype. The chain combines TRBV5-1 with TRBJ2-3; TRBD2 might be the D (5 bases). This CDR3 is built from 14 residues. Trimming left V 4 bases short and J 6 bases short, with 15 bases between. In germline, CDR1 is SGHRS, CDR2 YFSETQ. The CDR3 region has the DNA TGCGCCAGCAGCGCACTAGAGCGAGCGGATACGCAGTATTTT. Protein: CASSALERADTQYF.

Notes on this clonotype: This may be a read error, as it is one base from a much larger clone. V is TRBV5-1 and J is TRBJ1-2; 10 bases align to TRBD1. The germline gives CDR1 SGHRS, CDR2 YFSETQ. V lost 4 bases to trimming and J lost 9 bases; unmatched junction nucleotides: 15. This CDR3 has 16 amino acids. CDR3 DNA sequence: TGCGCCAGCAGCCTCGGGACAGGGGATGGCGTAGGTAGCTACACCTTC. Translation: CASSLGTGDGVGSYTF.

The V gene is TRBV20-1, the J gene TRBJ1-1; tentative D call: TRBD1 (6 bases). The CDR3 loop spans 15 amino acids. Trimming shortened V by 4 bases and J by 1 base, and 16 bases separated the two germline ends. Germline V lookup: CDR1 DFQATT, CDR2 SNEGSKA (reference sequence). The CDR3 loop reads CSATTGTTPNTEAFF. The CDR3 coding sequence is TGCAGTGCTACCACCGGGACAACCCCGAACACTGAAGCTTTCTTT.